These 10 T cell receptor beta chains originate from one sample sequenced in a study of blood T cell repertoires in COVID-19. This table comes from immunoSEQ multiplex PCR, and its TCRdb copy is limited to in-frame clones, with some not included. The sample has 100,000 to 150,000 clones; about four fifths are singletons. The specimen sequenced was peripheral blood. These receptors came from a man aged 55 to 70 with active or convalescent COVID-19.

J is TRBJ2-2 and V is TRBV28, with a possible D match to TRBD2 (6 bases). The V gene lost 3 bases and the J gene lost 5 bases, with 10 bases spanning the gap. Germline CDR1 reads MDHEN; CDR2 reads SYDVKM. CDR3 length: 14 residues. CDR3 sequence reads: CASSFRAGTGELFF. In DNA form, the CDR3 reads TGTGCCAGCAGTTTCAGGGCGGGGACCGGGGAGCTGTTTTTT.

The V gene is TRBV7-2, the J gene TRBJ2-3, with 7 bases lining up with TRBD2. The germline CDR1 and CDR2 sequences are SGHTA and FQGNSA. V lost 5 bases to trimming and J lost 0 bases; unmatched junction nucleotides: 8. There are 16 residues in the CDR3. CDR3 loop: CASSIRTSASTDTQYF. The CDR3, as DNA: TGTGCCAGCAGCATACGAACTAGCGCTAGCACAGATACGCAGTATTTT.

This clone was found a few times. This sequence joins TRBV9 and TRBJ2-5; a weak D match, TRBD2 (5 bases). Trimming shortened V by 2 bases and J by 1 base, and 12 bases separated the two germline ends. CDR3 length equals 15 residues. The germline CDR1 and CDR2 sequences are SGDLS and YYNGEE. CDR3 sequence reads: CASSVSSGSQETQYF. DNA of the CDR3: TGTGCCAGCAGCGTTTCAAGCGGCTCCCAAGAGACCCAGTACTTC.

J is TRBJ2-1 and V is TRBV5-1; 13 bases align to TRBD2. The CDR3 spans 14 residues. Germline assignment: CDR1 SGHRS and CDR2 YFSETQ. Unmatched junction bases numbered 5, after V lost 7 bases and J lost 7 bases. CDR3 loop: CASLGTSGTNEQFF. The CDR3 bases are TGCGCCAGCCTCGGGACTAGCGGGACAAATGAGCAGTTCTTC.

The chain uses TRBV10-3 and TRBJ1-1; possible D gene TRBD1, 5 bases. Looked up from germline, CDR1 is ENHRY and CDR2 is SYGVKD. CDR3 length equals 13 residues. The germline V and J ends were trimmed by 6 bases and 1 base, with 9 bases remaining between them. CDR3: CAIRVQGNTEAFF. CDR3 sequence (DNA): TGTGCCATCAGAGTTCAGGGGAACACTGAAGCTTTCTTT.

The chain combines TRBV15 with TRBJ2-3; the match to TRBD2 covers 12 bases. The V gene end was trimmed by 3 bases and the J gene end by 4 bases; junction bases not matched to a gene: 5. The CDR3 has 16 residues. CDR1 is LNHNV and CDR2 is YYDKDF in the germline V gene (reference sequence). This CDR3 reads CATSRSLAGGPDTQYF. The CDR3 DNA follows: TGTGCCACCAGCAGGAGTCTAGCGGGAGGGCCAGATACGCAGTATTTT.

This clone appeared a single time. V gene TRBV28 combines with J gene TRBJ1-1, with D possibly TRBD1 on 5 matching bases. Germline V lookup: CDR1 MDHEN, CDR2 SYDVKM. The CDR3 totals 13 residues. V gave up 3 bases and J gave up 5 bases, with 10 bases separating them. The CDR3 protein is CASSFGGRTEAFF. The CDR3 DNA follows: TGTGCCAGCAGTTTCGGGGGGAGGACTGAAGCTTTCTTT.

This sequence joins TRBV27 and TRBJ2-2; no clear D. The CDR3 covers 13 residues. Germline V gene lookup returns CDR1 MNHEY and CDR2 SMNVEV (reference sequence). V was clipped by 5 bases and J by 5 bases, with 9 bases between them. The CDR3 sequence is CASSLVRTGELFF. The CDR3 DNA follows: TGTGCCAGCAGTCTAGTGAGGACCGGGGAGCTGTTTTTT.

CDR3 coding DNA: TGTGCCAGCAGTCCTTTATCTAGCGGGAGAATGAATGAGCAGTTCTTC. This encodes CASSPLSSGRMNEQFF. The chain joins TRBV27 to TRBJ2-1; 10 positions agree with TRBD2. Trimming removed 5 bases from V and 7 bases from J; junction bases left unmatched: 11. Germline V gene sequence: CDR1 MNHEY, CDR2 SMNVEV (reference sequence). CDR3 length: 16 residues.

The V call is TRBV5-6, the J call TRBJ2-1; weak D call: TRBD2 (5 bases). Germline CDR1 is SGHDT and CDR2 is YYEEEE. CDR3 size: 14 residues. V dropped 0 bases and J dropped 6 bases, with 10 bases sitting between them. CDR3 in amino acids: CASSLGGLGNEQFF. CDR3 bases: TGTGCCAGCAGCTTGGGCGGGTTAGGCAATGAGCAGTTCTTC.